This T cell receptor beta chain was identified in a study of CD8+CD57+ T cells in acquired aplastic anemia. Turning to the study itself: Sorting CD4+ and CD8+ cells gave DNA averaging approximately 2.9 ug. Regarding the study as a whole: Overlap between patients and controls comprised almost 30 CD8+ CDR3 sequences.

Trimming removed 1 base from V and 5 bases from J, with 16 bases in between. The CDR3 has 16 residues. Germline V lookup: CDR1 LNHNV, CDR2 YYDKDF (reference sequence). The sequenced patients had an expansion of CD8+CD57+ cells seen by flow cytometry. There are many counts of this clonotype. Its antigen remains unknown. The use of genomic DNA as template underpinned the TCR beta VDJ and CDR3 profiling. MiXCR was run by TCRdb on the reads, yielding one entry per CDR3 protein. The sample has about half a million distinct CDR3 sequences; approximately 33% are singletons. The specimen sequenced was sorted CD4+, CD8+, or CD8+CD57+ T cells (not recorded which) from PBMCs. The chain is built from TRBV15 and TRBJ2-3, with D tentatively TRBD2 (6 bases). This receptor was taken from a human donor with aplastic anemia. The CDR3 DNA follows: TGTGCCACCAGCAGAGGACCCCGGGGGACGGTAGATACGCAGTATTTT. Translation gives CATSRGPRGTVDTQYF.